A single sample is the source of the 27 T cell receptor beta chains below, sequenced in a study of spatial heterogeneity in lung cancer. The time point is: blood at routine non-recurrence follow-up after resection. TCRdb ran MiXCR on the 5' RACE reads and lists one entry per CDR3 protein. The data contain over 45,000 distinct CDR3 sequences, around 11% of them singletons. The sequencing used PBMCs, collected at follow-up. These receptors all come from a male donor with early-stage non-small cell lung cancer.

This clonotype was seen at least ten times. J is TRBJ2-2 and V is TRBV27; D remains unclear. The V gene lost 3 bases and the J gene lost 4 bases, with 3 bases spanning the gap. Germline V gives CDR1 MNHEY, CDR2 SMNVEV (reference sequence). The CDR3 covers 12 residues. CDR3: CASSFITGELFF. The DNA of the CDR3 is TGTGCCAGCAGTTTCATCACCGGGGAGCTGTTTTTT.

This clonotype was seen ten or more times. The CDR3 DNA follows: TGTGCCAGCAGCAAAAAGACGGGGGAGGGACAGAATGAGCAGTTCTTC. Its translation is CASSKKTGEGQNEQFF. The genes are TRBV13 and TRBJ2-1; D may be TRBD1 or TRBD2 (7 bases each). The CDR3 sequence is 16 residues long. Germline V gene lookup returns CDR1 PRHDT and CDR2 FYEKMQ (reference sequence). V lost 5 bases and J lost 7, with 21 bases in between.

The chain recombines TRBV3-1 with TRBJ1-1; D unresolved. V was clipped by 0 bases and J by 7 bases, with 6 bases between them. The CDR3 runs to 12 residues. Germline V gene data show CDR1 as LGHDT and CDR2 as YNNKEL (reference sequence). For the CDR3, the DNA is TGTGCCAGCAGCCAAGACCGCTTTGAAGCTTTCTTT. Residues: CASSQDRFEAFF. Based on the CDR3 plus reference TRBV3-1 and TRBJ1-1, the full variable domain is DTAVSQTPKYLVTQMGNDKSIKCEQNLGHDTMYWYKQDSKKFLKIMFSYNNKELIINETVPNRFSPKSPDKAHLNLHINSLELGDSAVYFCASSQDRFEAFFGQGTRLTVV.

This clonotype was picked up many times. CDR3 nucleotide sequence: TGTGCCAGCTCACCCCGCGGGGCCCACTACGAGCAGTACTTC. Its translation: CASSPRGAHYEQYF. The genes are TRBV18 and TRBJ2-7; D is perhaps TRBD2 (6 bases). V was shortened by 3 bases and J by 3 bases, with 12 bases between the two germline ends. This CDR3 has 14 amino acids. Germline CDR1 and CDR2: KGHSH and LQKENI. Combining the CDR3 with reference TRBV18 and TRBJ2-7 gives the whole variable domain NAGVMQNPRHLVRRRGQEARLRCSPMKGHSHVYWYRQLPEEGLKFMVYLQKENIIDESGMPKERFSAEFPKEGPSILRIQQVVRGDSAAYFCASSPRGAHYEQYFGPGTRLTVT.

The rearrangement links TRBV4-2 to TRBJ1-2; D remains unclear. The germline V gene has CDR1 LGHNA and CDR2 YNFKEQ. This CDR3 has 14 amino acids. V was clipped by 1 base and J by 2 bases, with 8 bases between them. CDR3 DNA: TGTGCCAGCAGCCAAGTCGCACAGAACTATGGCTACACCTTC. Protein sequence: CASSQVAQNYGYTF.

CDR3 nucleotides: TGCAGCGTTGTGAAGGCGGGGACTGAAGCTTTCTTT. Translating it yields CSVVKAGTEAFF. The rearrangement uses TRBV29-1 and TRBJ1-1; D is ambiguous. This CDR3 contains 12 residues. The ends were cut back, 4 bases at V and 5 bases at J, with 11 bases in the middle. Germline lookup yields CDR1 SQVTM and CDR2 ANQGSEA.

The rearrangement joins TRBV27 to TRBJ2-5; no clear D. Deletions cut 8 bases from V and 1 base from J, with 11 bases between. This CDR3 has 13 residues. Germline V CDR1 and CDR2: MNHEY, SMNVEV (reference sequence). Here the CDR3 DNA reads TGTGCCAGCCGGCCCAGAGTCCAAGAGACCCAGTACTTC. Protein product: CASRPRVQETQYF.

This chain uses TRBV7-2 with TRBJ1-2; 10 bases agree with TRBD1. CDR3 length: 15 residues. Germline V gene sequence: CDR1 SGHTA, CDR2 FQGNSA. V was pared by 5 bases and J by 8 bases, with 11 bases of the junction left unmatched. CDR3 loop: CASSAWDRGDWGYTF. CDR3 nucleotide sequence: TGTGCCAGCAGCGCTTGGGACAGGGGAGATTGGGGCTACACCTTC.

This clonotype was counted at least ten times. The J gene is TRBJ2-1, the V gene TRBV18; 10 bases are shared with TRBD2. The CDR3 covers 12 residues. V shed 8 bases and J 8 bases; nucleotides not matched to a gene: 3. CDR1 is KGHSH and CDR2 is LQKENI in the germline V gene. For the CDR3, the DNA is TGTGCCAGCCTACTAGCGGGGTATGAGCAGTTCTTC. Protein product: CASLLAGYEQFF.

This clonotype was seen many times. V gene TRBV15 combines with J gene TRBJ2-5; D is unresolved. The CDR3 covers 15 residues. V dropped 5 bases and J dropped 1 base, with 14 bases sitting between them. Germline CDR1 LNHNV, CDR2 YYDKDF (reference sequence). The DNA of the CDR3 is TGTGCCACCAGCCCCCCGGCTATGGGCCAAGAGACCCAGTACTTC. Protein product: CATSPPAMGQETQYF.

This clonotype was seen repeatedly, ten times or more. The rearrangement uses TRBV18 and TRBJ2-1, with 11 bases identical to TRBD2. Germline V gene data show CDR1 as KGHSH and CDR2 as LQKENI. V was pared by 0 bases and J by 7 bases, with 2 bases of the junction left unmatched. The CDR3 contains 15 residues. The CDR3 DNA reads as TGTGCCAGCTCACCACCTAGCGGGAGGGGGAATGAGCAGTTCTTC. This encodes CASSPPSGRGNEQFF.

This clonotype occurred a few times. The chain recombines TRBV20-1 with TRBJ2-2; a weak D match, TRBD1 (6 bases). Per germline, CDR1 DFQATT and CDR2 SNEGSKA (reference sequence). The CDR3 extends over 14 amino acids. V was shortened by 4 bases and J by 4 bases, with 13 bases between the two germline ends. CDR3 in DNA: TGCAGTGCTAACCGGCAGGGGATCACCGGGGAGCTGTTTTTT. This encodes CSANRQGITGELFF.

This clonotype showed up many times. V is TRBV20-1 and J is TRBJ1-2; D unresolved. CDR1 is DFQATT, CDR2 SNEGSKA, per germline (reference sequence). This CDR3 contains 8 residues. Here the CDR3 DNA reads TGCAGGTCCTCAGGCTACACCTTC. Protein sequence: CRSSGYTF.

The table lists this clonotype with many counts. This chain links TRBV7-9 with TRBJ1-1; 9 bases are a match to TRBD1. V shed 5 bases and J 5 bases; nucleotides not matched to a gene: 3. CDR1 and CDR2 (germline): SEHNR, FQNEAQ (reference sequence). The CDR3 loop spans 13 amino acids. In nucleotides, the CDR3 is TGTGCCAGCAGCCACGGACAGGGGACTGAAGCTTTCTTT. This sequence encodes CASSHGQGTEAFF.

The V gene is TRBV7-2, the J gene TRBJ1-5, with a possible D match to TRBD1 (5 bases). Between the trimmed V and J ends, which lost 6 bases and 3 bases, there was a span of 18 bases. The V gene's germline CDR1 is SGHTA and CDR2 FQGNSA. This CDR3 is built from 16 residues. The CDR3 sequence is CASRPPPGGDNQPQHF. In DNA, the CDR3 is TGTGCCAGCAGGCCCCCCCCCGGGGGAGACAATCAGCCCCAGCATTTT.

The chain employs TRBV2 and TRBJ1-5, with D maybe TRBD1 (6 bases). Per the germline V gene, CDR1 is SNHLY and CDR2 is FYNNEI. V was cut by 7 bases and J by 6 bases, with 16 bases left in between. This CDR3 region has 14 residues. The chain's CDR3 is CASTSNREGQPQHF. The CDR3 region has the DNA TGTGCCAGCACCTCCAACAGGGAGGGTCAGCCCCAGCATTTT.

This clonotype showed up many times. V usage is TRBV14 and J usage is TRBJ2-1; 8 nucleotides match TRBD2. The CDR3 length is 18 residues. Germline assignment: CDR1 SGHDN and CDR2 FVKESK. J was trimmed by 7 bases and V by 0 bases; bases with no gene match: 14. The chain's CDR3 is CASSQDRLAGVRFNEQFF. Here the CDR3 DNA reads TGTGCCAGCAGCCAAGATAGGCTAGCGGGTGTTCGGTTTAATGAGCAGTTCTTC.

This clonotype turned up a few times. J is TRBJ2-4 and V is TRBV28; 8 bases match TRBD2. Trimming at V came to 8 bases and at J to 4 bases, leaving 7 bases not matched to a gene. CDR3 size: 14 residues. Germline V lookup: CDR1 MDHEN, CDR2 SYDVKM. The CDR3 here is CASSSGSSKNIQYF. As DNA, the CDR3 is TGTGCCAGCTCAAGCGGGAGTTCAAAAAACATTCAGTACTTC.

In its sample, this clonotype was seen a few times. The J gene is TRBJ1-2, the V gene TRBV10-3; D call uncertain. V dropped 3 bases and J dropped 2 bases, with 10 bases sitting between them. CDR3 size: 14 residues. CDR1 and CDR2 from the germline V gene are ENHRY and SYGVKD. The CDR3 nucleotides are TGTGCCATCAGTGACGAGAAGTCCAACTATGGCTACACCTTC. Translated, it gives CAISDEKSNYGYTF.

This clonotype was seen more than once but under ten times. V and J are TRBV29-1 and TRBJ2-5; weak D call: TRBD1 (5 bases). Germline loops: CDR1 SQVTM, CDR2 ANQGSEA. This CDR3 region has 13 residues. V lost 7 bases to trimming and J lost 1 base, with 13 bases between them. CDR3 sequence reads: CSAGYRRQETQYF. CDR3 DNA sequence: TGCAGCGCTGGGTACAGGCGCCAAGAGACCCAGTACTTC.

This clonotype was recorded only once. V gene TRBV20-1 combines with J gene TRBJ1-2; perhaps TRBD1 as D (5 bases). This CDR3 has 13 amino acids. Germline assignment: CDR1 DFQATT and CDR2 SNEGSKA (reference sequence). Trimming removed 2 bases from V and 3 bases from J, with 10 bases in between. CDR3 sequence reads: CSARSREDYGYTF. The CDR3 DNA reads TGCAGTGCTAGATCCAGGGAGGACTATGGCTACACCTTC.

The chain uses TRBV12-3 or TRBV12-4 and TRBJ2-1, with 9 bases fitting TRBD1. The junction had 9 bases not matched to a gene; V was cut back by 8 bases and J by 4 bases. CDR3 length: 15 residues. DNA of the CDR3: TGTGCCAGCGTTCCTCCGGGACAGGGTTACAATGAGCAGTTCTTC. Translation: CASVPPGQGYNEQFF.

This clonotype has at least ten counts. This chain uses TRBV5-1 with TRBJ2-1, with D perhaps matching TRBD1 (6 bases). From germline, CDR1 is SGHRS and CDR2 YFSETQ. The V and J ends lost 4 bases and 2 bases respectively, with 10 bases between them. The CDR3 consists of 14 residues. CDR3 amino acids: CASSPGETYNEQFF. The CDR3 DNA reads TGCGCCAGCAGCCCAGGGGAAACCTACAATGAGCAGTTCTTC. Using reference TRBV5-1 and TRBJ2-1 for the parts outside the CDR3, the full variable domain is KAGVTQTPRYLIKTRGQQVTLSCSPISGHRSVSWYQQTPGQGLQFLFEYFSETQRNKGNFPGRFSGRQFSNSRSEMNVSTLELGDSALYLCASSPGETYNEQFFGPGTRLTVL.

V usage is TRBV6-2 or TRBV6-3 and J usage is TRBJ2-3; D remains ambiguous. The CDR3 totals 13 residues. Germline CDR1 reads MNHEY; CDR2 reads SVGEGT. Trimming left V 1 base short and J 2 bases short, with 4 bases between. The CDR3 here is CASSYYYTDTQYF. CDR3 DNA sequence: TGTGCCAGCAGTTACTACTACACAGATACGCAGTATTTT.

This clonotype was recorded at least ten times. In DNA, the CDR3 is TGTGCCTGGAGTTCTAGTGGGGGAGAGCAGTACTTC. Protein sequence: CAWSSSGGEQYF. The gene calls are TRBV30 and TRBJ2-7; possibly TRBD1 or TRBD2 for D (5 bases each). Trimming shortened V by 2 bases and J by 7 bases, and 12 bases separated the two germline ends. Germline V gene lookup returns CDR1 GTSNPN and CDR2 SVGIG (reference sequence). The CDR3 has 12 amino acids.

The V gene is TRBV5-1, the J gene TRBJ2-2; 7 positions agree with TRBD2. The J segment lost 2 bases and the V segment lost 4 bases, leaving 5 bases of the junction unmatched. Germline V gives CDR1 SGHRS, CDR2 YFSETQ. The CDR3 is 15 amino acids. The CDR3 reads CASSAGDYNTGELFF. The CDR3 DNA is TGCGCCAGCAGCGCCGGGGACTACAACACCGGGGAGCTGTTTTTT.

The table lists this clonotype with a few counts. The CDR3 reads CASSEGGSTDTQYF. The CDR3, as DNA: TGTGCCAGCAGTGAGGGGGGGAGCACAGATACGCAGTATTTT. The chain employs TRBV6-1 and TRBJ2-3, with 7 bases lining up with TRBD2. Germline CDR1 MNHNS, CDR2 SASEGT. CDR3 size: 14 residues. V lost 3 bases to trimming and J lost 0 bases; unmatched junction nucleotides: 0.